The 15 T cell receptor beta chains below all came from one sample that was sequenced in a study of patients and donors after allogeneic stem cell transplantation (dated by TCRdb to 2020 to 2021). Library construction relied on RT-PCR. For sequencing, a NextSeq 550 was employed. TCRdb reprocessed the public reads (quality trimming at Q25 with fastp, clone calling with MiXCR) and kept in-frame beta chains. Identical CDR3 proteins give one entry, which carries the most common genes and DNA. This sample holds roughly 960,000 distinct CDR3 sequences; 15% to 20% were observed only once. 6% of the sample is in the top ten clones. Sequenced: blood, either unsorted or a sorted T cell fraction (not recorded which). These receptors were collected from a human donor who was either an allogeneic HSCT recipient or a stem cell or donor lymphocyte infusion donor (not recorded which). It is not recorded whose cells these are; they may come from a transplant donor.

The sample holds many counts of this clonotype. This chain uses TRBV4-3 with TRBJ1-2; no clear D. Between the trimmed V and J ends, which lost 1 base and 5 bases, there was a span of 14 bases. The V gene's germline CDR1 is LGHNA and CDR2 YSLEER. The CDR3 is made up of 15 amino acids. CDR3 nucleotides: TGCGCCAGCAGCCAAGGAGGTACACGATCTTATGGCTACACCTTC. Encoded protein: CASSQGGTRSYGYTF.

The chain recombines TRBV20-1 with TRBJ1-4; tentatively, D is TRBD1 (5 bases). This CDR3 contains 14 residues. Trimming cost V 3 bases and J 0 bases, with 8 bases left between them. In germline, CDR1 is DFQATT, CDR2 SNEGSKA (reference sequence). For the CDR3, the DNA is TGCAGTGCTAGGACAGCAGCAACTAATGAAAAACTGTTTTTT. Its protein product is CSARTAATNEKLFF.

J is TRBJ2-7 and V is TRBV5-5; D may be TRBD1 or TRBD2 (5 bases each). The CDR3 length is 18 residues. Germline V gene lookup returns CDR1 SGHKS and CDR2 YYEKEE (reference sequence). The V end lost 0 bases, the J end lost 1 base, and 20 bases lay between the germline ends. This chain's CDR3 is CASSLAGTAGPISYEQYF. CDR3 in DNA: TGTGCCAGCAGCTTGGCCGGGACGGCAGGTCCCATTTCCTACGAGCAGTACTTC.

The chain combines TRBV5-4 with TRBJ2-7; TRBD2 aligns across 7 bases. After removal of 0 bases from V and 3 bases from J, the junction contained 6 bases not matched to a gene. Germline V gives CDR1 SGHNT, CDR2 YYREEE (reference sequence). This CDR3 spans 15 amino acids. The CDR3 nucleotides are TGTGCCAGCAGCTTGGAGGCAGCGGGGCGCTACGAGCAGTACTTC. It translates to CASSLEAAGRYEQYF.

CDR3 amino acids: CASTFRGSNYGYTF. In DNA form, the CDR3 reads TGTGCCAGCACCTTCCGGGGTTCTAACTATGGCTACACCTTC. The rearrangement links TRBV12-3 or TRBV12-4 to TRBJ1-2; no clear D. The V and J ends lost 7 bases and 0 bases respectively, with 12 bases between them. CDR3 size: 14 residues.

This clonotype was seen more than once but under ten times. The chain combines TRBV18 with TRBJ2-7, with D hard to call. Trimming left V 1 base short and J 2 bases short, with 9 bases between. The CDR3 spans 14 residues. CDR1 KGHSH and CDR2 LQKENI come from the germline V gene. The CDR3 spells CASSPRLQPYEQYF. CDR3 in DNA: TGTGCCAGCTCACCACGGCTTCAGCCCTACGAGCAGTACTTC.

This chain connects TRBV7-3 to TRBJ2-7; D remains unclear. This CDR3 contains 17 residues. The V gene's germline CDR1 is SGHTA and CDR2 FQGTGA. The germline V and J ends were trimmed by 1 base and 2 bases, with 18 bases remaining between them. This CDR3 reads CASSLRPRSVLPYEQYF. For the CDR3, the DNA is TGTGCCAGCAGCTTAAGGCCACGGTCAGTTCTCCCCTACGAGCAGTACTTC. The entire variable domain, with the rest obtained from reference TRBV7-3 and TRBJ2-7, is as follows: GAGVSQTPSNKVTEKGKYVELRCDPISGHTALYWYRQSLGQGPEFLIYFQGTGAADDSGLPNDRFFAVRPEGSVSTLKIQRTERGDSAVYLCASSLRPRSVLPYEQYFGPGTRLTVT.

This clonotype was seen a handful of times. This rearrangement joins TRBV20-1 to TRBJ2-5, with 11 bases that match TRBD2. V shed 3 bases and J 1 base; nucleotides not matched to a gene: 7. This CDR3 has 16 amino acids. The germline gives CDR1 DFQATT, CDR2 SNEGSKA (reference sequence). The CDR3 spells CSASPTSGGFQETQYF. DNA for the CDR3: TGCAGTGCTAGCCCTACTAGCGGGGGTTTCCAAGAGACCCAGTACTTC.

Of note for this clonotype: Compared with germline, one end of the junction differs, possibly owing to a read error. This sequence joins TRBV7-6 and TRBJ2-1, with a tentative D call TRBD2 (6 bases). The germline V gene encodes CDR1 SGHVS and CDR2 FNYEAQ. The CDR3 sequence is 13 residues long. CDR3: CASSLGASVPPAF. The CDR3 DNA follows: TGTGCCAGCAGCCTTGGGGCTAGCGTCCCTCCAGCCTTC.

Ten or more counts support this clonotype. The J gene is TRBJ1-5, the V gene TRBV12-3 or TRBV12-4, with D possibly being TRBD1 (6 bases). This CDR3 spans 15 amino acids. V lost 6 bases to trimming and J lost 2 bases, with 14 bases between them. The CDR3 loop reads CASRNEQGRNQPQHF. CDR3 nucleotide sequence: TGTGCCAGCAGAAACGAACAGGGTCGCAATCAGCCCCAGCATTTT.

This clonotype occurred a few times. The chain combines TRBV3-1 with TRBJ1-1; D is undetermined. The V and J ends lost 4 bases and 1 base respectively, with 13 bases between them. Germline lookup yields CDR1 LGHDT and CDR2 YNNKEL (reference sequence). The CDR3 sequence is 15 residues long. CDR3: CASSRERIANTEAFF. The CDR3 DNA follows: TGTGCCAGCAGCCGAGAAAGGATCGCGAACACTGAAGCTTTCTTT.

The chain couples TRBV6-1 to TRBJ2-1; 7 bases map to TRBD2. The length of the CDR3 is 15 residues. V lost 6 bases, J lost 7 bases, and 12 bases stayed unmatched. Germline CDR1 reads MNHNS; CDR2 reads SASEGT. CDR3 residues: CASRARGGESNEQFF. The CDR3 region has the DNA TGTGCCAGCAGGGCTCGGGGAGGGGAGTCAAATGAGCAGTTCTTC.

This clonotype showed up just a few times. The V and J genes are TRBV6-1 and TRBJ2-7, with D tentatively TRBD1 (6 bases). The CDR3 extends over 13 amino acids. V lost 8 bases and J lost 2, with 13 bases in between. Germline V gene lookup returns CDR1 MNHNS and CDR2 SASEGT. CDR3 DNA: TGTGCCAGCGCGCAGGGGCGCCCCTACGAGCAGTACTTC. Its protein is CASAQGRPYEQYF.

This clonotype showed up many times. The chain links TRBV15 to TRBJ2-2; D possibly corresponds to TRBD2 (5 bases). The length of the CDR3 is 15 residues. V was clipped by 5 bases and J by 5 bases, with 15 bases between them. In germline, CDR1 is LNHNV, CDR2 YYDKDF (reference sequence). The CDR3 spells CATSVSSRRTGELFF. The CDR3 coding sequence is TGTGCCACCAGCGTATCCAGCCGGAGGACCGGGGAGCTGTTTTTT.

This clonotype has just a few counts. J is TRBJ1-1 and V is TRBV2; D uncertain. V was cut by 2 bases and J by 1 base, with 14 bases left in between. CDR1 and CDR2 (germline): SNHLY, FYNNEI. CDR3 length: 16 residues. The CDR3 sequence: CASSEFPTLANTEAFF. CDR3 bases: TGTGCCAGCAGTGAATTCCCGACACTCGCGAACACTGAAGCTTTCTTT.